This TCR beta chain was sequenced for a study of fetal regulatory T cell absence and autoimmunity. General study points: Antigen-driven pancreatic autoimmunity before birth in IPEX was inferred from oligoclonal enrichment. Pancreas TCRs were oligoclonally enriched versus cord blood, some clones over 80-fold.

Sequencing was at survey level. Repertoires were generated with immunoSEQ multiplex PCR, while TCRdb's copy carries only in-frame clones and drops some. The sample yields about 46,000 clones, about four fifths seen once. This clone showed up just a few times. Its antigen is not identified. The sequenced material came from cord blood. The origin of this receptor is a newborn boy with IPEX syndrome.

CDR3 coding DNA: TGCGCCAGCAGTGGGCAGTACTATAGCAATCAGCCCCAGCATTTT. Amino acids: CASSGQYYSNQPQHF. The chain combines TRBV10-1 with TRBJ1-5; D gene uncertain. V was pared by 4 bases and J by 0 bases, with 10 bases between. This CDR3 comprises 15 residues. Germline CDR1 reads WNHNN; CDR2 reads SYGVQD (reference sequence).